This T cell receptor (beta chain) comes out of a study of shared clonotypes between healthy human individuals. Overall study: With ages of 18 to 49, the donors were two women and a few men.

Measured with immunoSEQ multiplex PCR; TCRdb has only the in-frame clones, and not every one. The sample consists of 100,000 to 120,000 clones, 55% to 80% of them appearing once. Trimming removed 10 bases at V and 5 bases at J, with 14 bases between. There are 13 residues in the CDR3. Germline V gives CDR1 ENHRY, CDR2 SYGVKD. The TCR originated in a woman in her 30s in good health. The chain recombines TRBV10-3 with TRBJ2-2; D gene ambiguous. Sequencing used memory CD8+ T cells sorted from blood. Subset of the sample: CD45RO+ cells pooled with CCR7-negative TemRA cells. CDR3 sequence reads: CASKVWDTGELFF. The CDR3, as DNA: TGTGCCAGCAAAGTTTGGGATACCGGGGAGCTGTTTTTT.